A single sample is the source of the 22 T cell receptor beta chains below, sequenced in a study of blood T cell repertoires in COVID-19. Some clones are missing from TCRdb's copy, which holds only in-frame ones; the method was immunoSEQ multiplex PCR. The sample records 250,000 to 300,000 clones, roughly nine tenths being singletons. Source material: peripheral blood. The origin of the receptors is a woman aged 30 to 39 with COVID-19, enrolled during active disease.

V usage is TRBV25-1 and J usage is TRBJ1-2, with no clear D. This CDR3 comprises 9 residues. CDR1 MGHDK and CDR2 SYGVNS come from the germline V gene. The ends were cut back, 6 bases at V and 7 bases at J, with 3 bases in the middle. This CDR3 reads CASSRGYTF. CDR3 DNA: TGTGCCAGCAGCCGTGGCTACACCTTC.

The chain combines TRBV28 with TRBJ2-1, with 7 bases fitting TRBD1. Germline CDR1 and CDR2: MDHEN and SYDVKM. Trimming took 4 bases from V and 9 from J; bases not matched to a gene: 3. The CDR3 runs to 12 residues. CDR3 residues: CASSSDRVEQFF. DNA of the CDR3: TGTGCCAGCAGTTCCGACAGGGTTGAGCAGTTCTTC.

The chain combines TRBV27 with TRBJ2-1, with a weak D call TRBD1 (6 bases). The CDR3 has 15 residues. The germline V gene has CDR1 MNHEY and CDR2 SMNVEV (reference sequence). Trimming stripped 3 bases from V and 7 bases from J, with 16 bases between. In DNA, the CDR3 is TGTGCCAGCAGTTTGAATTGGCTCACAGGGAATGAGCAGTTCTTC. Its translation is CASSLNWLTGNEQFF.

The rearrangement joins TRBV18 to TRBJ2-1; no definite D call. Trimming left V 2 bases short and J 0 bases short, with 8 bases between. CDR1 and CDR2 (germline): KGHSH, LQKENI. This CDR3 is built from 15 residues. CDR3 DNA sequence: TGTGCCAGCTCACCAAAGACAAGCTCCTACAATGAGCAGTTCTTC. Translating gives CASSPKTSSYNEQFF. The variable domain in full, completed from reference TRBV18 and TRBJ2-1, reads NAGVMQNPRHLVRRRGQEARLRCSPMKGHSHVYWYRQLPEEGLKFMVYLQKENIIDESGMPKERFSAEFPKEGPSILRIQQVVRGDSAAYFCASSPKTSSYNEQFFGPGTRLTVL.

The chain carries TRBV27 and TRBJ1-1; TRBD1 agrees at 9 bases. The CDR3 totals 14 residues. Germline values: CDR1 MNHEY, CDR2 SMNVEV (reference sequence). The J segment lost 10 bases and the V segment lost 5 bases, leaving 11 bases of the junction unmatched. The CDR3: CASSLQGADPGAFF. The CDR3 DNA follows: TGTGCCAGCAGTCTACAGGGGGCGGACCCAGGAGCTTTCTTT.

This clone appeared a few times. The chain links TRBV5-5 to TRBJ1-5; D not certain. The germline gives CDR1 SGHKS, CDR2 YYEKEE (reference sequence). Deletions cut 0 bases from V and 6 bases from J, with 7 bases between. The CDR3 extends over 13 amino acids. In nucleotides, the CDR3 is TGTGCCAGCAGCTTGGGGGGAGTTCAGCCCCAGCATTTT. Its protein is CASSLGGVQPQHF.

The chain's CDR3 is CASSFLSPHEQFF. The CDR3 DNA is TGTGCCAGCAGCTTTTTGAGCCCCCATGAGCAGTTCTTC. The chain uses TRBV7-9 and TRBJ2-1; D gene unclear. V was cut by 3 bases and J by 8 bases, with 11 bases left in between. The CDR3 totals 13 residues. Germline CDR1 and CDR2: SEHNR and FQNEAQ (reference sequence).

This chain uses TRBV7-9 with TRBJ2-5; 8 bases align to TRBD1. CDR3 size: 16 residues. The V and J ends lost 5 bases and 4 bases, in that order; junction bases with no gene match: 12. Germline loops: CDR1 SEHNR, CDR2 FQNEAQ (reference sequence). The CDR3 coding sequence is TGTGCCAGCAGCAACCTACCGGGACAGGATTTAGAGACCCAGTACTTC. It codes for CASSNLPGQDLETQYF. The complete variable domain, with remaining parts taken from reference TRBV7-9 and TRBJ2-5, reads DTGVSQNPRHKITKRGQNVTFRCDPISEHNRLYWYRQTLGQGPEFLTYFQNEAQLEKSRLLSDRFSAERPKGSFSTLEIQRTEQGDSAMYLCASSNLPGQDLETQYFGPGTRLLVL.

This clone was seen only a few times. The chain employs TRBV12-3 or TRBV12-4 and TRBJ1-1; D unresolved. The CDR3 runs to 13 residues. The V gene lost 2 bases and the J gene lost 5 bases, with 9 bases spanning the gap. Here the CDR3 DNA reads TGTGCCAGCAGTTTATCTTGGCAGACTGAAGCTTTCTTT. The encoded protein is CASSLSWQTEAFF.

The V and J genes are TRBV24-1 and TRBJ2-2, with D possibly TRBD2 on 6 matching bases. Germline V CDR1 and CDR2: KGHDR, SFDVKD. The V gene lost 4 bases and the J gene lost 7 bases, with 9 bases spanning the gap. CDR3 length: 13 residues. For the CDR3, the DNA is TGTGCCACCAGTGACCCCGGGGGCGGGGAGCTGTTTTTT. Its protein is CATSDPGGGELFF.

The chain joins TRBV7-2 to TRBJ1-2; 10 bases align to TRBD1. The CDR3 runs 15 residues. The junction had 14 bases not matched to a gene; V was cut back by 8 bases and J by 8 bases. The germline CDR1 and CDR2 sequences are SGHTA and FQGNSA. Written as DNA, the CDR3 is TGTGCCAGCGCCTCACACGGACAGGGGGAGGCGGGCTACACCTTC. Its protein product is CASASHGQGEAGYTF.

The chain links TRBV6-6 to TRBJ2-5; 11 bases are a match to TRBD2. CDR1 and CDR2 (germline): MNHNY, SVGAGI (reference sequence). This CDR3 has 15 residues. J lost 3 bases, V lost 4 bases, and 4 bases had no gene match. DNA for the CDR3: TGTGCCAGCAGTTTTATAGCGGGGGGGGAAGAGACCCAGTACTTC. The encoded protein is CASSFIAGGEETQYF.

This clone was seen once. The chain recombines TRBV3-1 (or the pseudogene TRBV3-2) with TRBJ2-2; 11 positions match TRBD2. V was clipped by 1 base and J by 1 base; unmatched bases: 2. Germline V gives CDR1 LGHDT, CDR2 YNNKEL (reference sequence). This CDR3 region has 17 residues. Here the CDR3 reads CASSQGLAGGNTGELFF. Written as DNA, the CDR3 is TGTGCCAGCAGCCAAGGGCTAGCGGGGGGGAACACCGGGGAGCTGTTTTTT.

This sequence joins TRBV27 and TRBJ2-7, with TRBD2 identical over 7 bases. This CDR3 comprises 13 residues. The ends lost 6 bases at V and 5 bases at J; junction bases unmatched: 7. CDR1 is MNHEY, CDR2 SMNVEV, per germline (reference sequence). As DNA, the CDR3 is TGTGCCAGCAGCTTAGGGGCGGGAGACGAGCAGTACTTC. Translated: CASSLGAGDEQYF.

The chain uses TRBV6-1 and TRBJ2-3; tentative D call: TRBD2 (5 bases). The ends were cut back, 5 bases at V and 9 bases at J, with 15 bases in the middle. This CDR3 comprises 13 residues. The germline V gene has CDR1 MNHNS and CDR2 SASEGT. CDR3 nucleotide sequence: TGTGCCAGCAGTCCCTCGGGGATAGCGACGCAGTATTTT. Translated: CASSPSGIATQYF.

The rearrangement uses TRBV3-1 (or the pseudogene TRBV3-2) and TRBJ1-3; maybe TRBD1 (5 bases). Germline V gene sequence: CDR1 LGHDT, CDR2 YNNKEL (reference sequence). V lost 1 base, J lost 2 bases, and 15 bases lay in between. The CDR3 contains 17 residues. Here the CDR3 reads CASSQGDGALAGNTIYF. The DNA for the CDR3 is TGTGCCAGCAGCCAAGGAGATGGGGCGCTAGCTGGAAACACCATATATTTT.

The CDR3 sequence is CASKDSSDQPQHF. The CDR3 DNA reads TGTGCCAGTAAGGACAGCTCCGATCAGCCCCAGCATTTT. The gene calls are TRBV19 and TRBJ1-5; D is possibly TRBD1 (6 bases). With 7 bases removed from V and 5 bases from J, the gap between germline ends came to 12 bases. There are 13 residues in the CDR3. Per germline, CDR1 LNHDA and CDR2 SQIVND (reference sequence).

This clone was seen a few times. The chain employs TRBV6-5 and TRBJ2-7; D is uncertain. Between the trimmed V and J ends, which lost 0 bases and 5 bases, there was a span of 11 bases. The germline V gene has CDR1 MNHEY and CDR2 SVGAGI. There are 14 residues in the CDR3. CDR3 region: CASSYSYSPHEQYF. The CDR3 coding sequence is TGTGCCAGCAGTTACTCGTACAGTCCCCACGAGCAGTACTTC.

The gene calls are TRBV6-5 and TRBJ2-2, with D perhaps TRBD2 (7 bases). Germline lookup yields CDR1 MNHEY and CDR2 SVGAGI. Between the trimmed V and J ends, which lost 10 bases and 7 bases, there was a span of 16 bases. There are 13 residues in the CDR3. The CDR3 nucleotides are TGTGCCACGTCGGGGGGCCCAAGCGGGGAGCTGTTTTTT. The encoded protein is CATSGGPSGELFF.

This sequence joins TRBV5-4 and TRBJ2-3, with 8 bases lining up with TRBD1. Per germline, CDR1 SGHNT and CDR2 YYREEE (reference sequence). V shed 4 bases and J 1 base; nucleotides not matched to a gene: 5. The CDR3 extends over 15 amino acids. CDR3 DNA sequence: TGTGCCAGCAGCCCCGGACAGGGCGGCACAGATACGCAGTATTTT. Its protein is CASSPGQGGTDTQYF.

The chain combines TRBV4-1 with TRBJ2-7; weak D call: TRBD2 (6 bases). This CDR3 region has 14 residues. Germline CDR1 and CDR2: MGHRA and YSYEKL. Trimming removed 4 bases at V and 5 bases at J, with 15 bases between. CDR3 loop: CASSPSEGADEQYF. Written as DNA, the CDR3 is TGCGCCAGCAGCCCCTCGGAGGGTGCCGACGAGCAGTACTTC.

The J gene is TRBJ1-2, the V gene TRBV7-9; TRBD1 might be the D (5 bases). V lost 5 bases and J 6 bases, leaving 16 bases between the germline ends. The germline CDR1 and CDR2 sequences are SEHNR and FQNEAQ (reference sequence). There are 14 residues in the CDR3. CDR3 nucleotide sequence: TGTGCCAGCAGCACCCAGTATGGGGCAGATGGCTACACCTTC. It codes for CASSTQYGADGYTF.